This T cell receptor beta chain emerged from a study of T cells in localized non-small cell lung cancer. On this clone itself: Its antigen remains unidentified.

Study-level findings and limits: An association was observed between higher blood T cell density and longer overall survival. Tumor trailed uninvolved adjacent lung in T cell clonality, which peaked there. Because sequencing included only one region (of the tumor), heterogeneity remains possible.

Assay: immunoSEQ multiplex PCR; the TCRdb copy retains only in-frame clones and omits some. This table holds fewer than 30,000 clones, more than 65% found once. Germline V gives CDR1 MDHEN, CDR2 SYDVKM. Trimming removed 6 bases at V and 8 bases at J, with 11 bases between. The CDR3 sequence is 12 residues long. The receptor's source is a man between 40 and 70 years old with stage III lung adenocarcinoma. Material: peripheral blood mononuclear cells, obtained before any cancer treatment. The chain carries TRBV28 and TRBJ2-1, with a possible D match to TRBD2 (5 bases). CDR3: CASSGSSHEQFF. Here the CDR3 DNA reads TGTGCCAGCAGCGGGTCTAGCCATGAGCAGTTCTTC.